Reported below is one TCR beta chain. The data stem from a study of cytomegalovirus exposure and HLA in healthy donors. The germline V and J ends were trimmed by 0 bases and 8 bases, with 11 bases remaining between them. The CDR3 sequence is 14 residues long. CDR1 and CDR2 (germline): WNHNN, SYGVQD (reference sequence). With 60 Vbeta and 13 Jbeta primers, the PCR was carried out. The repertoire was sequenced with immunoSEQ multiplex PCR; TCRdb's copy has only in-frame clones and lacks some. The data hold under 110,000 clones, with roughly 80% observed a single time. The TCR sequence derives from a man aged 45-65 years in good health and CMV-seronegative. Material: PBMCs. The V gene is TRBV10-1, the J gene TRBJ2-1; a possible D gene is TRBD1 (6 bases). CDR3 nucleotides: TGCGCCAGCAGTGAGTCCCAGGGGACCGATGAGCAGTTCTTC. This translates into CASSESQGTDEQFF.